The 24 T cell receptor beta chains listed next were all sequenced from one sample in a study of T cells expressing NK-cell markers. TCRdb re-analyzed the 5' RACE reads; it lists each CDR3 protein once, without DNA. The table lists under 500,000 distinct CDR3 sequences. What was sequenced was blood T cells: a sorted CD56 or NKG2C T cell subset, CD4+ or CD8+ T cells, or bulk PBMC T cells (not recorded which). These receptors originate from a woman between 18 and 69 years old in good health.

CDR3 residues: CASNRGLASDEQFF. The chain carries TRBV3-1 and TRBJ2-1; checking the TCRdb D call of TRBD2 is not possible without DNA. In germline, CDR1 is LGHDT, CDR2 YNNKEL (reference sequence). This CDR3 has 14 amino acids.

V gene TRBV28 combines with J gene TRBJ1-5. The germline gives CDR1 MDHEN, CDR2 SYDVKM. The CDR3 is 19 amino acids. This CDR3 is CASSLLGEILTNSNQPQHF. Full variable domain (outside the CDR3, taken from reference TRBV28 and TRBJ1-5): DVKVTQSSRYLVKRTGEKVFLECVQDMDHENMFWYRQDPGLGLRLIYFSYDVKMKEKGDIPEGYSVSREKKERFSLILESASTNQTSMYLCASSLLGEILTNSNQPQHFGDGTRLSIL.

This chain links TRBV18 with TRBJ1-1. The CDR3 contains 15 residues. Germline-derived CDR1 and CDR2 are KGHSH and LQKENI. CDR3 loop: CASSPRQGGRTEAFF.

CDR3 in amino acids: CASSLARKTAGDGYTF. The gene calls are TRBV7-2 and TRBJ1-2; TCRdb outputs TRBD1, but without DNA this stays unchecked. The germline V gene encodes CDR1 SGHTA and CDR2 FQGNSA. This CDR3 spans 16 amino acids.

This chain uses TRBV5-5 with TRBJ1-2; checking the TCRdb D call of TRBD1 is not possible without DNA. The CDR3 is 14 amino acids. Germline lookup yields CDR1 SGHKS and CDR2 YYEKEE (reference sequence). CDR3 sequence reads: CASSRQGDNYGYTF.

The chain couples TRBV29-1 to TRBJ1-2; checking the TCRdb D call of TRBD1 is not possible without DNA. The germline CDR1 and CDR2 sequences are SQVTM and ANQGSEA. CDR3 length: 14 amino acids. CDR3 amino acids: CSVEDQWNPRGYTF. The full variable domain, with the rest looked up from reference TRBV29-1 and TRBJ1-2, is SAVISQKPSRDICQRGTSLTIQCQVDSQVTMMFWYRQQPGQSLTLIATANQGSEATYESGFVIDKFPISRPNLTFSTLTVSNMSPEDSSIYLCSVEDQWNPRGYTFGSGTRLTVV.

The chain combines TRBV12-3 or TRBV12-4 with TRBJ2-3. The CDR3 sequence is 15 residues long. Here the CDR3 reads CASSLVVASTDTQYF.

V usage is TRBV24-1 and J usage is TRBJ1-2; TCRdb proposes TRBD1, but this gene call is untestable without DNA. Germline assignment: CDR1 KGHDR and CDR2 SFDVKD. This CDR3 comprises 14 residues. CDR3: CATSDSRHTGGYTF.

The gene calls are TRBV20-1 and TRBJ2-7. This CDR3 comprises 12 residues. Germline V gene sequence: CDR1 DFQATT, CDR2 SNEGSKA (reference sequence). The CDR3 loop is CSACLSSYEQYF.

This chain joins TRBV18 and TRBJ1-1. Germline CDR1 is KGHSH and CDR2 is LQKENI. The CDR3 covers 14 residues. The CDR3 region is CASFRTQGSTEAFF.

This chain uses TRBV7-6 with TRBJ1-1; TCRdb calls TRBD1, which cannot be checked without DNA. Germline values: CDR1 SGHVS, CDR2 FNYEAQ. The CDR3 covers 15 residues. The CDR3 sequence: CASSSWTATNTEAFF.

The CDR3 is CASSIVWGSSYEQYF. The chain uses TRBV19 and TRBJ2-7. CDR1 and CDR2 from the germline V gene are LNHDA and SQIVND (reference sequence). CDR3 size: 15 residues.

The chain employs TRBV7-2 and TRBJ2-1; the D call from TCRdb, TRBD2, cannot be confirmed without DNA. CDR3 length: 16 residues. Germline V gives CDR1 SGHTA, CDR2 FQGNSA. The CDR3: CASSLALLAGAHEQFF.

The rearrangement joins TRBV20-1 to TRBJ2-2. This CDR3 is 12 amino acids long. The germline CDR1 and CDR2 sequences are DFQATT and SNEGSKA (reference sequence). This chain's CDR3 is CSAIQNTGELFF.

The rearrangement links TRBV9 to TRBJ2-1; TCRdb designates TRBD2, a call that cannot be tested without DNA. Per the germline V gene, CDR1 is SGDLS and CDR2 is YYNGEE. The CDR3 contains 20 residues. CDR3 region: CASSGYGTSGTRSSYNEQFF.

The CDR3 region is CSARAGGRTDTQYF. The chain carries TRBV20-1 and TRBJ2-3; the D call of TRBD2 rests on TCRdb alone, since no DNA is present to check it. CDR3 length: 14 residues. The germline V gene encodes CDR1 DFQATT and CDR2 SNEGSKA (reference sequence).

The chain has TRBV11-2 and TRBJ2-1; TCRdb gives TRBD1 as the D gene, but with no DNA this cannot be confirmed. The CDR3 runs 13 residues. Germline V gives CDR1 SGHAT, CDR2 FQNNGV. CDR3 region: CASSRDRGIEQFF.

This sequence joins TRBV10-3 and TRBJ2-3; no DNA is available, so the TRBD2 call from TCRdb remains unchecked. Germline CDR1 reads ENHRY; CDR2 reads SYGVKD. The length of the CDR3 is 16 residues. CDR3 amino acids: CAISNGLAGVPDTQYF.

The chain uses TRBV12-3 or TRBV12-4 and TRBJ2-3; TCRdb reports TRBD1, a call that lacks DNA to check it against. The CDR3 sequence is 13 residues long. This CDR3 is CASSTLAEGAQYF.

The V and J genes are TRBV12-3 or TRBV12-4 and TRBJ1-1; TCRdb gives TRBD1 as the D gene, but with no DNA this cannot be confirmed. The CDR3 spans 14 residues. This chain's CDR3 is CASSLSGLNTEAFF.

The chain joins TRBV7-2 to TRBJ2-7; without DNA, the TCRdb call of TRBD1 cannot be checked. Germline CDR1 SGHTA, CDR2 FQGNSA. This CDR3 comprises 13 residues. The CDR3 sequence is CASSWDRAYEQYF.

The CDR3 spells CASSTPDTEAFF. The chain recombines TRBV19 with TRBJ1-1. CDR1 and CDR2 from the germline V gene are LNHDA and SQIVND (reference sequence). The length of the CDR3 is 12 residues.

This CDR3 is CASRRDQGGGEGTDTQYF. The chain employs TRBV11-1 and TRBJ2-3; TCRdb calls TRBD2, which cannot be checked without DNA. The CDR3 runs to 18 residues. Germline values: CDR1 SGHAT, CDR2 FQDESV (reference sequence).

CDR3 loop: CASSQERGVAKNIQYF. V and J are TRBV4-1 and TRBJ2-4. Germline V gene data show CDR1 as MGHRA and CDR2 as YSYEKL. This CDR3 is 16 amino acids long.